Sequencing of this T cell receptor beta chain was carried out in a study of T cells in Graves' hyperthyroidism and ophthalmopathy. Study observations and caveats: Most thyroid clonotypes expanded above 0.001 appeared in blood too.

V lost 4 bases and J 2 bases, leaving 14 bases between the germline ends. The CDR3 covers 16 residues. Germline-derived CDR1 and CDR2 are MDHEN and SYDVKM. TCR beta CDR3 sequences were amplified from RNA transcripts. The study used the HTBI primer set for a first-round RT-PCR of the TCR CDR3. TCRdb passed the multiplex PCR reads through MiXCR, listing each CDR3 protein once. Seen here are roughly 550,000 distinct CDR3 sequences, 15% to 20% observed once, and the top ten hold 25% to 30%. This clonotype was counted between two and nine times. Antigen: not known. The chain joins TRBV28 to TRBJ2-2; D is perhaps TRBD2 (5 bases). The TCR was taken from a woman between 25 and 40 years old with Graves' ophthalmopathy. Material for sequencing was blood. This CDR3 is CASSSPGAANTGELFF. The CDR3, as DNA: TGTGCCAGCAGTTCGCCCGGAGCGGCAAACACCGGGGAGCTGTTTTTT.